A selection of T cell receptor beta chains follows, all from one sample in a study of T-cell reconstitution after alpha-beta-depleted transplantation in children. One entry per CDR3 protein, called by TCRdb with MiXCR from the PCR reads. Among approximately 230,000 distinct CDR3 sequences, roughly a quarter were seen once, and the ten largest hold roughly 5%. This sample comprised PBMCs, mostly from graft donor cells, obtained 360 days after TCRalphabeta/CD19-depleted stem cell transplant. These receptor sequences come from a female patient aged 2-15 years who had a stem cell transplant for congenital amegakaryocytic thrombocytopenia, so the T cells may come from the graft donor. Each CDR3 is given with its conserved first and last residue. D genes are given only for firm matches. Clone sizes are given selectively: once, few, many, or a class where the clone is expanded.

clone size: few
J gene: TRBJ1-1
V gene: TRBV7-8
D gene: .
CDR3 DNA: TGTGCCAGCAGCTTAGGTTTTGACGCTTTACCTGAAGCTTTCTTT
CDR3 protein: CASSLGFDALPEAFF

clone size: .
J gene: TRBJ1-1
V gene: TRBV27
D gene: .
CDR3 DNA: TGTGCCAGCAGTTTAACGCAGGGTGACACTGAAGCTTTCTTT
CDR3 protein: CASSLTQGDTEAFF

clone size: .
J gene: TRBJ1-3
V gene: TRBV29-1
D gene: TRBD1
CDR3 DNA: TGCAGCGTAAGCGACAGGGGTGCCGGAAACACCATATATTTT
CDR3 protein: CSVSDRGAGNTIYF

clone size: .
J gene: TRBJ2-5
V gene: TRBV12-3/TRBV12-4
D gene: TRBD2
CDR3 DNA: TGTGCCAGCAGTTCCTCTAGCGGGGGGGCAAGAGAGACCCAGTACTTC
CDR3 protein: CASSSSSGGARETQYF

clone size: many
J gene: TRBJ1-5
V gene: TRBV12-3/TRBV12-4
D gene: .
CDR3 DNA: TGTGCCAGCAGTTTAGACAGGGCACGGCAGCCCCAGCATTTT
CDR3 protein: CASSLDRARQPQHF

clone size: .
J gene: TRBJ2-5
V gene: TRBV30
D gene: .
CDR3 DNA: TGTGCCTGGAGTGTAATAGAGACCCAGTACTTC
CDR3 protein: CAWSVIETQYF

clone size: once
J gene: TRBJ1-1
V gene: TRBV27
D gene: .
CDR3 DNA: TGTGCCAGCAGTGCCTCTTTGGGCACTGAAGCTTTCTTT
CDR3 protein: CASSASLGTEAFF

clone size: .
J gene: TRBJ2-1
V gene: TRBV12-3/TRBV12-4
D gene: .
CDR3 DNA: TGTGCCAGCACCACTAGCTGGGCCCCCAATGAGCAGTTCTTC
CDR3 protein: CASTTSWAPNEQFF

clone size: .
J gene: TRBJ2-2
V gene: TRBV28
D gene: TRBD1
CDR3 DNA: TGTGCCAGCAGGCCGCACAGGGGTAGTACCGGGGAGCTGTTTTTT
CDR3 protein: CASRPHRGSTGELFF

clone size: few
J gene: TRBJ2-1
V gene: TRBV12-3/TRBV12-4
D gene: .
CDR3 DNA: TGTGCCAGCAGTGCCCTTAATTCTGATGAGCAGTTCTTC
CDR3 protein: CASSALNSDEQFF

clone size: .
J gene: TRBJ2-5
V gene: TRBV12-3/TRBV12-4
D gene: .
CDR3 DNA: TGTGCCAGCAGCCGAGGCCCAGGGACCCAGTACTTC
CDR3 protein: CASSRGPGTQYF

clone size: few
J gene: TRBJ2-7
V gene: TRBV7-2
D gene: .
CDR3 DNA: TGTGCCAGCAGCTTAGTTGGCTTCTACGAGCAGTACTTC
CDR3 protein: CASSLVGFYEQYF

clone size: .
J gene: TRBJ2-1
V gene: TRBV4-2
D gene: TRBD2
CDR3 DNA: TGTGCCAGCAGCCAAGGTTTTTCTAGCGGGAGTCCCTACAATGAGCAGTTCTTC
CDR3 protein: CASSQGFSSGSPYNEQFF

clone size: .
J gene: TRBJ2-3
V gene: TRBV10-3
D gene: .
CDR3 DNA: TGTGCCATCGGGTCTAAGTACGGAACTAGCACAGATACGCAGTATTTT
CDR3 protein: CAIGSKYGTSTDTQYF

clone size: .
J gene: TRBJ1-6
V gene: TRBV5-6
D gene: .
CDR3 DNA: TGTGCCAGCAGCTTGGCCGTTTATTCCCCCCTCCACTTT
CDR3 protein: CASSLAVYSPLHF

clone size: few
J gene: TRBJ2-7
V gene: TRBV20-1
D gene: .
CDR3 DNA: TGCAGTACAGGGATTCCGGACTACGAGCAGTACTTC
CDR3 protein: CSTGIPDYEQYF

clone size: many
J gene: TRBJ2-7
V gene: TRBV5-1
D gene: TRBD1
CDR3 DNA: TGCGCCAGCAGCTTGGCCGGGACAGGGGGCTACGAGCAGTACTTC
CDR3 protein: CASSLAGTGGYEQYF

clone size: .
J gene: TRBJ2-7
V gene: TRBV13
D gene: .
CDR3 DNA: TGTGCCAGCAGCTTAGGGCGAAGGAATTACGAGCAGTACTTC
CDR3 protein: CASSLGRRNYEQYF

clone size: .
J gene: TRBJ2-5
V gene: TRBV28
D gene: TRBD2
CDR3 DNA: TGTGCCAGCAACCTTCCGGGACTAGCGGGAGGGGAAGAGACCCAGTACTTC
CDR3 protein: CASNLPGLAGGEETQYF

clone size: few
J gene: TRBJ2-7
V gene: TRBV20-1
D gene: TRBD2
CDR3 DNA: TGCAGTGCTAGGGCTAGCGGGGGGAACGAGCAGTACTTC
CDR3 protein: CSARASGGNEQYF

clone size: few
J gene: TRBJ2-1
V gene: TRBV6-2/TRBV6-3
D gene: TRBD2
CDR3 DNA: TGTGCCAGCAGTGCCCCACGGGGACTAGCGTTCTACAATGAGCAGTTCTTC
CDR3 protein: CASSAPRGLAFYNEQFF

clone size: .
J gene: TRBJ1-4
V gene: TRBV20-1
D gene: TRBD1
CDR3 DNA: TGCAGTGCTAGGACAGGGGGGTATGAAAAACTGTTTTTT
CDR3 protein: CSARTGGYEKLFF

clone size: few
J gene: TRBJ1-1
V gene: TRBV20-1
D gene: .
CDR3 DNA: TGCAGTGCTAGACGGGGACACTCGAACACTGAAGCTTTCTTT
CDR3 protein: CSARRGHSNTEAFF

clone size: many
J gene: TRBJ2-6
V gene: TRBV12-3/TRBV12-4
D gene: TRBD1
CDR3 DNA: TGTGCCAGCAGGGACAGGGGTAACTCTGGGGCCAACGTCCTGACTTTC
CDR3 protein: CASRDRGNSGANVLTF

clone size: .
J gene: TRBJ2-3
V gene: TRBV20-1
D gene: TRBD2
CDR3 DNA: TGCAGTGCAAAGGGACTAGCGACGACAGATACGCAGTATTTT
CDR3 protein: CSAKGLATTDTQYF

clone size: .
J gene: TRBJ2-7
V gene: TRBV20-1
D gene: TRBD1
CDR3 DNA: TGCAGTGCTAGAGGTTTCGGGGGGGGACAGGGGTCTCCCGAGCAGTACTTC
CDR3 protein: CSARGFGGGQGSPEQYF

clone size: once
J gene: TRBJ1-3
V gene: TRBV20-1
D gene: TRBD1
CDR3 DNA: TGCAGTGGAAGAAGGACAGGGTCTGGAAACACCATATATTTT
CDR3 protein: CSGRRTGSGNTIYF

clone size: few
J gene: TRBJ2-1
V gene: TRBV7-9
D gene: .
CDR3 DNA: TGTGCCAGCAGCCCCTACAGGGCGGGGATTAGCAATGAGCAGTTCTTC
CDR3 protein: CASSPYRAGISNEQFF

clone size: few
J gene: TRBJ1-5
V gene: TRBV5-1
D gene: .
CDR3 DNA: TGCGCCAGCAAGGTGGGGACGGGTAATCAGCCCCAGCATTTT
CDR3 protein: CASKVGTGNQPQHF

clone size: few
J gene: TRBJ2-1
V gene: TRBV6-2/TRBV6-3
D gene: TRBD2
CDR3 DNA: TGTGCCAGCAGCAAGGGACTAGGGTACGCGAATGAGCAGTTCTTC
CDR3 protein: CASSKGLGYANEQFF

clone size: few
J gene: TRBJ1-4
V gene: TRBV3-1
D gene: .
CDR3 DNA: TGTGCCAGCAGCCAAGGTTGGGGTGCGAATGAAAAACTGTTTTTT
CDR3 protein: CASSQGWGANEKLFF

clone size: few
J gene: TRBJ2-7
V gene: TRBV2
D gene: TRBD2
CDR3 DNA: TGTGCCAGCAGTTTACGGCGGGAGTCCCACGAGCAGTACTTC
CDR3 protein: CASSLRRESHEQYF

clone size: few
J gene: TRBJ2-7
V gene: TRBV6-2/TRBV6-3
D gene: TRBD2
CDR3 DNA: TGTGCCAGCAGTTACCCCTGGAGCGGGATTGCCTACGAGCAGTACTTC
CDR3 protein: CASSYPWSGIAYEQYF

clone size: few
J gene: TRBJ2-3
V gene: TRBV2
D gene: TRBD2
CDR3 DNA: TGTGCCAGCAGTGGTTCTGTCCCGACTAGCGATCATACGCAGTATTTT
CDR3 protein: CASSGSVPTSDHTQYF

clone size: few
J gene: TRBJ2-5
V gene: TRBV6-5
D gene: TRBD2
CDR3 DNA: TGTGCCAGCAGTTCCCACGCACTAGCGGGGGGCCAAGAGACCCAGTACTTC
CDR3 protein: CASSSHALAGGQETQYF

clone size: few
J gene: TRBJ1-2
V gene: TRBV11-2
D gene: TRBD1
CDR3 DNA: TGTGCCAGCAGAAGGGGACAGCTTGGCTACACCTTC
CDR3 protein: CASRRGQLGYTF

clone size: few
J gene: TRBJ2-3
V gene: TRBV20-1
D gene: TRBD2
CDR3 DNA: TGCAGTGCTAGGGTAGCGGGGGCTACAGATACGCAGTATTTT
CDR3 protein: CSARVAGATDTQYF

clone size: few
J gene: TRBJ1-4
V gene: TRBV2
D gene: TRBD1
CDR3 DNA: TGTGCCAGCAGATTAAGGGACAGGGATAATGAAAAACTGTTTTTT
CDR3 protein: CASRLRDRDNEKLFF

clone size: .
J gene: TRBJ2-3
V gene: TRBV20-1
D gene: .
CDR3 DNA: TGCAGTGCCACTCCAACTCATCATACGCAGTATTTT
CDR3 protein: CSATPTHHTQYF

clone size: few
J gene: TRBJ2-3
V gene: TRBV7-9
D gene: TRBD2
CDR3 DNA: TGTGCCAGCAGCCTCTATACTAGCGGGGGGCTCACAGATACGCAGTATTTT
CDR3 protein: CASSLYTSGGLTDTQYF

clone size: .
J gene: TRBJ2-1
V gene: TRBV5-1
D gene: .
CDR3 DNA: TGCGCCAGCAGCCCCCGGGCAGGCTCCTACAATGAGCAGTTCTTC
CDR3 protein: CASSPRAGSYNEQFF

clone size: many
J gene: TRBJ1-5
V gene: TRBV28
D gene: .
CDR3 DNA: TGTGCCACCTCGACAGATAGCAATCAGCCCCAGCATTTT
CDR3 protein: CATSTDSNQPQHF

clone size: many
J gene: TRBJ2-7
V gene: TRBV4-1
D gene: .
CDR3 DNA: TGCGCCAGCAGCCAAGGTTGGGGCGACTACGAGCAGTACTTC
CDR3 protein: CASSQGWGDYEQYF

clone size: .
J gene: TRBJ1-1
V gene: TRBV29-1
D gene: .
CDR3 DNA: TGCAGCGTTGAAATGGGGGGGACTGAAGCTTTCTTT
CDR3 protein: CSVEMGGTEAFF

clone size: many
J gene: TRBJ2-7
V gene: TRBV29-1
D gene: TRBD1
CDR3 DNA: TGCAGCGTTGAAGTAGCGGGACAGGGGTTAGGGTACGAGCAGTACTTC
CDR3 protein: CSVEVAGQGLGYEQYF

clone size: .
J gene: TRBJ2-3
V gene: TRBV9
D gene: TRBD2
CDR3 DNA: TGTGCCAGCAGTCGGGAGGCCATCGATACGCAGTATTTT
CDR3 protein: CASSREAIDTQYF

clone size: few
J gene: TRBJ2-5
V gene: TRBV9
D gene: .
CDR3 DNA: TGTGCCAGCAGCCTGATAGCGAGAGCGGCCCGGGAGACCCAGTACTTC
CDR3 protein: CASSLIARAARETQYF

clone size: once
J gene: TRBJ2-5
V gene: TRBV5-5
D gene: TRBD2
CDR3 DNA: TGTGCCAGCCGAAGACTAGCGGGGGTACAAGAGACCCAGTACTTC
CDR3 protein: CASRRLAGVQETQYF

clone size: many
J gene: TRBJ2-4
V gene: TRBV11-2
D gene: .
CDR3 DNA: TGTGCCAGCAGCCCGGGGGGACATCTCCAACTAGCCAAAAACATTCAGTACTTC
CDR3 protein: CASSPGGHLQLAKNIQYF

clone size: few
J gene: TRBJ2-7
V gene: TRBV5-6
D gene: .
CDR3 DNA: TGTGCCAGCAGCGAGAGGGGGGGTTACGAGCAGTACTTC
CDR3 protein: CASSERGGYEQYF

clone size: .
J gene: TRBJ2-7
V gene: TRBV7-2
D gene: .
CDR3 DNA: TGTGCCAGCAGCTACCGGGACGGAACCTACGAGCAGTACTTC
CDR3 protein: CASSYRDGTYEQYF

clone size: .
J gene: TRBJ2-1
V gene: TRBV20-1
D gene: .
CDR3 DNA: TGCAGTGCTAGAGGCGATTGGGAGCAGTTCTTC
CDR3 protein: CSARGDWEQFF

clone size: few
J gene: TRBJ2-7
V gene: TRBV12-3/TRBV12-4
D gene: TRBD2
CDR3 DNA: TGTGCCAGCAGTTTTCTAGCGGGAGCCAACGAGCAGTACTTC
CDR3 protein: CASSFLAGANEQYF

clone size: .
J gene: TRBJ2-3
V gene: TRBV5-6
D gene: TRBD1
CDR3 DNA: TGTGCCAGCAGCCCGCAGGGGGCCCTGACGCAGTATTTT
CDR3 protein: CASSPQGALTQYF

clone size: .
J gene: TRBJ2-3
V gene: TRBV20-1
D gene: TRBD1
CDR3 DNA: TGCAGTGCTAGAGATCGGGGACAGGCCAGGTGGTTCACAGATACGCAGTATTTT
CDR3 protein: CSARDRGQARWFTDTQYF